This TCR beta chain was sequenced for a study of vaccination effects on CD4 cells after COVID-19. Study-level findings and limits: Clones arising from infection and from vaccination showed marked clonal contraction late after vaccination.

CD4+ T cell isolation took place after about nine days of culture. Each person got two doses of an mRNA SARS-CoV-2 vaccine, BNT162b2 or mRNA-1273. This clone appeared a single time. Its antigen is unidentified. Germline assignment: CDR1 SGHVS and CDR2 FQNEAQ. V was clipped by 5 bases and J by 6 bases, with 11 bases between them. There are 13 residues in the CDR3. The data were produced by immunoSEQ multiplex PCR, yet TCRdb's version contains in-frame clones alone and is incomplete. The table has approximately 31,000 clones, 70% to 75% seen once. The material was CD4+ T cells from PBMCs cultured without peptide, obtained after COVID-19 vaccination. The chain combines TRBV7-8 with TRBJ2-1; D is ambiguous. This TCR derives from a human donor who received a COVID-19 vaccine. The CDR3: CASSPPPLNEQFF. The CDR3 nucleotides read TGTGCCAGCAGCCCACCCCCCCTCAATGAGCAGTTCTTC.